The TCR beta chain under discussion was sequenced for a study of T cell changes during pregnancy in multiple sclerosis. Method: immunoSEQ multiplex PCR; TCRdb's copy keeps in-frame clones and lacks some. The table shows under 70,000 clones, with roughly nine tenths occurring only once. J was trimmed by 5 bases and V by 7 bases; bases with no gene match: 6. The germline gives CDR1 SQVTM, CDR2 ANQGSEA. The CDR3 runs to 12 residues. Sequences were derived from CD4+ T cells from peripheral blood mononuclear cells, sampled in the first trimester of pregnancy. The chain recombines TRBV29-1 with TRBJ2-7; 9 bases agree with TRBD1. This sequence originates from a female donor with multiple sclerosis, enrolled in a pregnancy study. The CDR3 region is CSGKQGAHEQYF. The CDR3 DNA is TGCAGCGGTAAACAGGGGGCCCACGAGCAGTACTTC.